Listed below are T cell receptor beta chains from one sample, sequenced in a study of cytomegalovirus exposure and HLA in healthy donors. TCRdb keeps only in-frame clones here, not all; method: immunoSEQ multiplex PCR. Among 90,000 to 150,000 clones, more than 75% were seen once, and the ten largest hold roughly 6.3%. The sequenced material came from PBMCs. The receptors shown here come from a woman aged 18-29 years in good health and CMV-seropositive. Both conserved end residues are part of each CDR3. The D gene is left open where the match is weak. Only some rows state a clone size, as once, few, many or a class for expanded clones.

d_gene,v_gene,j_gene,abundance,CDR3aa,CDR3nt
-,TRBV4-1,TRBJ1-1,-,CASSSMGAVGTEAFF,TGCGCCAGCAGCAGTATGGGGGCGGTGGGCACTGAAGCTTTCTTT
-,TRBV4-1,TRBJ2-7,-,CASSQVFVGQSSYEQYF,TGCGCCAGCAGCCAAGTGTTTGTCGGACAGAGCTCCTACGAGCAGTACTTC
-,TRBV5-1,TRBJ1-6,-,CASAQDLGLSYNSPLHF,TGCGCCAGCGCCCAAGATTTGGGCCTATCCTATAATTCACCCCTCCACTTT
-,TRBV7-9,TRBJ1-2,-,CASSRRDILYGYTF,TGTGCCAGCAGCCGCCGGGATATACTCTATGGCTACACCTTC
TRBD2,TRBV18,TRBJ2-1,-,CASSPPGLAGGRLYNEQFF,TGTGCCAGCTCACCACCTGGACTAGCGGGAGGCCGCCTTTACAATGAGCAGTTCTTC
TRBD1,TRBV5-5,TRBJ1-2,-,CASTIQQGIGYTF,TGTGCCAGCACCATACAACAGGGGATCGGCTACACCTTC
TRBD1,TRBV30,TRBJ1-1,few,CAWRQGSTEAFF,TGTGCCTGGAGACAGGGGAGCACTGAAGCTTTCTTT
-,TRBV6-1,TRBJ1-5,-,CASIDGGRSNQPQHF,TGTGCCAGCATCGACGGGGGGCGCTCCAATCAGCCCCAGCATTTT
TRBD2,TRBV30,TRBJ2-5,-,CAWTSGNQETQYF,TGTGCCTGGACTAGCGGGAATCAAGAGACCCAGTACTTC
-,TRBV13,TRBJ2-7,-,CASSLGPAGFNEQYF,TGTGCCAGCAGCTTAGGGCCGGCAGGATTCAACGAGCAGTACTTC
TRBD1,TRBV4-1,TRBJ2-7,few,CASSQVYRGSEQYF,TGCGCCAGCAGCCAAGTCTACAGGGGAAGCGAGCAGTACTTC
TRBD2,TRBV2,TRBJ2-1,-,CASSGQKAGGYEQFF,TGTGCCAGCAGTGGTCAAAAGGCGGGGGGCTATGAGCAGTTCTTC
-,TRBV19,TRBJ1-5,-,CASSMDGNPISGQPQHF,TGTGCCAGTAGTATGGACGGAAATCCAATATCGGGACAGCCCCAGCATTTT
-,TRBV6-6,TRBJ1-3,-,CASRGTSGNTIYF,TGTGCCAGCAGAGGGACTTCTGGAAACACCATATATTTT
-,TRBV7-3,TRBJ1-2,-,CASSPGEFEGYTF,TGTGCCAGCAGCCCAGGGGAATTCGAGGGCTACACCTTC
TRBD1,TRBV4-2,TRBJ1-1,-,CASSLSGTGPSEAFF,TGTGCCAGCAGCCTTTCCGGGACAGGGCCTTCTGAAGCTTTCTTT
-,TRBV4-1,TRBJ2-7,-,CASSRTGLGAEEQYF,TGCGCCAGCAGCCGCACGGGACTTGGGGCCGAGGAGCAGTACTTC
TRBD2,TRBV30,TRBJ2-7,-,CAWRYGFAGVSDEQYF,TGTGCCTGGAGATACGGGTTCGCGGGAGTTAGCGACGAGCAGTACTTC
TRBD2,TRBV13,TRBJ2-1,-,CASSPAGPGDEQFF,TGTGCCAGCAGCCCAGCGGGGCCTGGCGATGAGCAGTTCTTC
-,TRBV6-6,TRBJ1-5,-,CASSYSPPGPIQPQHF,TGTGCCAGCAGTTACTCCCCCCCGGGTCCTATTCAGCCCCAGCATTTT
TRBD2,TRBV7-9,TRBJ2-7,-,CASSLGTSGVLTSYEQYF,TGTGCCAGCAGCTTAGGGACTAGCGGGGTACTGACCTCCTACGAGCAGTACTTC
-,TRBV2,TRBJ1-2,-,CASTLINYGYTF,TGTGCCAGCACTCTTATTAACTATGGCTACACCTTC
TRBD2,TRBV7-8,TRBJ2-1,-,CASSPRLARYNEQFF,TGTGCCAGCAGCCCCCGACTAGCGAGATACAATGAGCAGTTCTTC
TRBD2,TRBV4-1,TRBJ2-7,few,CASSQTLSSGIYYEQYF,TGCGCCAGCAGCCAAACCCTTTCTAGCGGGATCTACTACGAGCAGTACTTC
TRBD2,TRBV9,TRBJ2-5,-,CASSKRTSGDGGETQYF,TGTGCCAGCAGCAAGAGGACTAGCGGGGATGGGGGAGAGACCCAGTACTTC
TRBD1,TRBV4-2,TRBJ1-2,-,CASSQETGGEGYTF,TGTGCCAGCAGCCAAGAGACAGGGGGCGAAGGCTACACCTTC
TRBD2,TRBV30,TRBJ2-3,-,CAWGGGGTDTQYF,TGTGCCTGGGGCGGGGGGGGCACAGATACGCAGTATTTT
TRBD2,TRBV6-1,TRBJ2-3,-,CASSELAGGFADTQYF,TGTGCCAGCAGTGAACTAGCGGGGGGGTTTGCAGATACGCAGTATTTT
TRBD1,TRBV19,TRBJ1-2,-,CASSIWDRGYGYTF,TGTGCCAGTAGTATCTGGGACAGGGGCTATGGCTACACCTTC
TRBD1,TRBV11-2,TRBJ2-4,-,CASSLEHGQGNIQYF,TGTGCCAGCAGCTTAGAGCATGGACAGGGAAACATTCAGTACTTC
-,TRBV4-1,TRBJ1-2,-,CASKGHVLNYGYTF,TGCGCCAGCAAGGGACACGTTCTTAACTATGGCTACACCTTC
TRBD1,TRBV6-5,TRBJ1-4,-,CASSSGQGGYEKLFF,TGTGCCAGCAGTTCCGGACAGGGAGGGTATGAAAAACTGTTTTTT
-,TRBV19,TRBJ1-6,-,CASSSQGKDSPLHF,TGTGCCAGTAGCTCTCAGGGGAAAGATTCCCCCCTCCACTTT
-,TRBV9,TRBJ1-5,-,CASSVDAGQNQPQHF,TGTGCCAGCAGCGTAGATGCAGGTCAGAATCAGCCCCAGCATTTT
TRBD1,TRBV5-1,TRBJ1-1,-,CASSNPQGLTEAFF,TGCGCCAGCAGCAACCCACAGGGGCTCACTGAAGCTTTCTTT
TRBD2,TRBV5-1,TRBJ2-1,-,CASSSSGGPGEQFF,TGCGCCAGCAGCTCCTCGGGGGGGCCCGGTGAGCAGTTCTTC
TRBD1,TRBV6-5,TRBJ1-5,-,CASSSLGQGPSPQHF,TGTGCCAGCAGTTCCCTTGGACAGGGGCCGTCGCCCCAGCATTTT
-,TRBV30,TRBJ2-7,-,CAWEGLKVREQYF,TGTGCCTGGGAAGGATTAAAAGTGCGGGAGCAGTACTTC
-,TRBV6-1,TRBJ1-2,-,CASSARTAEHGYTF,TGTGCCAGCAGTGCCAGGACAGCGGAACATGGCTACACCTTC
-,TRBV2,TRBJ1-5,once,CASRGRSNQPQHF,TGTGCCAGCAGGGGGCGTAGCAATCAGCCCCAGCATTTT
-,TRBV30,TRBJ1-2,few,CAWSATGKGYTF,TGTGCCTGGAGTGCCACAGGGAAAGGCTACACCTTC
-,TRBV6-6,TRBJ2-7,-,CASEGGTYEQYF,TGTGCCAGCGAGGGCGGGACCTACGAGCAGTACTTC
TRBD1,TRBV5-1,TRBJ2-5,-,CASSPGQGSQETQYF,TGCGCCAGCAGCCCGGGACAGGGAAGCCAAGAGACCCAGTACTTC
TRBD1,TRBV11-2,TRBJ2-5,-,CASSSRTGVVYGETQYF,TGTGCCAGCAGCTCCAGAACAGGGGTGGTGTACGGAGAGACCCAGTACTTC
-,TRBV9,TRBJ2-5,-,CASSVGGGPETQYF,TGTGCCAGCAGCGTAGGGGGGGGGCCAGAGACCCAGTACTTC
-,TRBV2,TRBJ2-3,once,CASSEGYRDTQYF,TGTGCCAGCAGTGAAGGTTACAGGGATACGCAGTATTTT
-,TRBV9,TRBJ2-7,-,CASSQDFSYEQYF,TGTGCCAGCAGCCAGGACTTCTCCTACGAGCAGTACTTC
-,TRBV19,TRBJ2-2,once,CASSLRGSNTGELFF,TGTGCCAGTAGTCTAAGGGGGTCCAACACCGGGGAGCTGTTTTTT
-,TRBV28,TRBJ1-3,-,CASIAGGSGNTIYF,TGTGCCAGCATTGCGGGGGGCTCTGGAAACACCATATATTTT
-,TRBV18,TRBJ2-7,-,CASSPPSGEQYF,TGTGCCAGCTCACCGCCGTCGGGGGAGCAGTACTTC
-,TRBV9,TRBJ2-7,-,CASSESPSEGEQYF,TGTGCCAGCAGCGAGTCACCGTCGGAGGGCGAGCAGTACTTC
TRBD2,TRBV5-1,TRBJ2-1,-,CASSWTSDYNEQFF,TGCGCCAGCAGCTGGACTAGCGACTACAATGAGCAGTTCTTC
-,TRBV29-1,TRBJ2-5,-,CSVVASRFQETQYF,TGCAGCGTCGTCGCCAGTCGTTTTCAAGAGACCCAGTACTTC